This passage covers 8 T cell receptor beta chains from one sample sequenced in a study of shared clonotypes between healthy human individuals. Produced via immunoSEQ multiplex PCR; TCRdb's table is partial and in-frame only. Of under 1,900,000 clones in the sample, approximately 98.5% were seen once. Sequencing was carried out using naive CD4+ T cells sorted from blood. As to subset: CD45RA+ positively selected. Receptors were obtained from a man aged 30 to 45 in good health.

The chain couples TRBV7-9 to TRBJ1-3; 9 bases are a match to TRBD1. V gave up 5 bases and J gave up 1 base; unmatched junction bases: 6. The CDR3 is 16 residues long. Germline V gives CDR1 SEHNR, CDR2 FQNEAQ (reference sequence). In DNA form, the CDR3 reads TGTGCCAGCAGCCTAGGACAGGGGAAATCTGGAAACACCATATATTTT. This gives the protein CASSLGQGKSGNTIYF.

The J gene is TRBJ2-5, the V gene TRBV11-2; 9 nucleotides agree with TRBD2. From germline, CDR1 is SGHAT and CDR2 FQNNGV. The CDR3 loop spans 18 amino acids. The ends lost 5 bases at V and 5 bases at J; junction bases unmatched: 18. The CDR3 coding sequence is TGTGCCAGCAGCCTAACGGAAGGTCGTAGCGGGAGATGGGAGACCCAGTACTTC. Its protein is CASSLTEGRSGRWETQYF.

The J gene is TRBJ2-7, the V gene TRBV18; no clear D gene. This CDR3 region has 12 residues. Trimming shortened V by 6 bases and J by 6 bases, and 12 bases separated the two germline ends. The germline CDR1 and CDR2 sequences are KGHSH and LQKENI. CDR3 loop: CASSPRVGEQYF. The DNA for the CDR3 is TGTGCCAGCTCGCCCCGGGTCGGCGAGCAGTACTTC. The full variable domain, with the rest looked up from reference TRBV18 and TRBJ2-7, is NAGVMQNPRHLVRRRGQEARLRCSPMKGHSHVYWYRQLPEEGLKFMVYLQKENIIDESGMPKERFSAEFPKEGPSILRIQQVVRGDSAAYFCASSPRVGEQYFGPGTRLTVT.

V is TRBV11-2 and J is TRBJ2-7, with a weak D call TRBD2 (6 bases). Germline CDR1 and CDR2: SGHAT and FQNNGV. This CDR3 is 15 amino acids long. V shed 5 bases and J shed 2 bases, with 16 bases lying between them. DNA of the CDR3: TGTGCCAGCAGCCTAAGAGGGACTCCCGCCTACGAGCAGTACTTC. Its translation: CASSLRGTPAYEQYF.

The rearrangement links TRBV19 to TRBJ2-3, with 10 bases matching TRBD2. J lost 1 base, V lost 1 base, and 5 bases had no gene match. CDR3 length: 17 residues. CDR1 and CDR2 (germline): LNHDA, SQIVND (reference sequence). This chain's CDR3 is CASSIGRTSGGTDTQYF. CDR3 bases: TGTGCCAGTAGTATAGGGAGGACTAGCGGAGGCACAGATACGCAGTATTTT.

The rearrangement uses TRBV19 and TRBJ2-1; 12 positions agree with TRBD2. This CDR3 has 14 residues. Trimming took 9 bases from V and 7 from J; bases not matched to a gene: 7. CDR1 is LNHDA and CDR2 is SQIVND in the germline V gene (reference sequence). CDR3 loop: CASRLAGVGNEQFF. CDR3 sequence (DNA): TGTGCCAGCAGACTAGCGGGAGTTGGGAATGAGCAGTTCTTC.

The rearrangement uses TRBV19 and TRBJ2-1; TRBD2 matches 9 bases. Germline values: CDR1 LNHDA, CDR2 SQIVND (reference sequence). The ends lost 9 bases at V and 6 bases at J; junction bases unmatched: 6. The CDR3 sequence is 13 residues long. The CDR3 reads CASLAGYSNEQFF. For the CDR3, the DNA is TGTGCCAGCCTAGCGGGATATAGCAATGAGCAGTTCTTC. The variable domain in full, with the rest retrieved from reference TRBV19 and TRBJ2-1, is DGGITQSPKYLFRKEGQNVTLSCEQNLNHDAMYWYRQDPGQGLRLIYYSQIVNDFQKGDIAEGYSVSREKKESFPLTVTSAQKNPTAFYLCASLAGYSNEQFFGPGTRLTVL.

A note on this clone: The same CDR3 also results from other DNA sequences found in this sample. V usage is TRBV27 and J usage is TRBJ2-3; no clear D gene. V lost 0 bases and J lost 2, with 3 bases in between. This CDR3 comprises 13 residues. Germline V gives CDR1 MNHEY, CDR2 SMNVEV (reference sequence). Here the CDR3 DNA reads TGTGCCAGCAGTTTATCTGTCACAGATACGCAGTATTTT. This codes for CASSLSVTDTQYF.